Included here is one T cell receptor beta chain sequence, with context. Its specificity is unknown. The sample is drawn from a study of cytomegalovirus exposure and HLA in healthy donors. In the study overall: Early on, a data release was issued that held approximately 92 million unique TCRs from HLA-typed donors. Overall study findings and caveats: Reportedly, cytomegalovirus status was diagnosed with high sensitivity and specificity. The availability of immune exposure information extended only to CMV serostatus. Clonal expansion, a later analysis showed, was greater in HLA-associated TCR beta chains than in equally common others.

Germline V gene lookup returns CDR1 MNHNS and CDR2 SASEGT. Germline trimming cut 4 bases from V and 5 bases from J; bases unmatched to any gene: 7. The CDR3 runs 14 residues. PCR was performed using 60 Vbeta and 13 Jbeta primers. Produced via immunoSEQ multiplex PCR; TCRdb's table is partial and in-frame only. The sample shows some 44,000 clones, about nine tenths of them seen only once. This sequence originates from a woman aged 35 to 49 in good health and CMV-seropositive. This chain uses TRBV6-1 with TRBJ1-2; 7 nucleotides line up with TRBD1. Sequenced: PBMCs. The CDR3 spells CASSVSTGAYGYTF. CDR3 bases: TGTGCCAGCAGTGTTTCTACAGGGGCGTATGGCTACACCTTC.